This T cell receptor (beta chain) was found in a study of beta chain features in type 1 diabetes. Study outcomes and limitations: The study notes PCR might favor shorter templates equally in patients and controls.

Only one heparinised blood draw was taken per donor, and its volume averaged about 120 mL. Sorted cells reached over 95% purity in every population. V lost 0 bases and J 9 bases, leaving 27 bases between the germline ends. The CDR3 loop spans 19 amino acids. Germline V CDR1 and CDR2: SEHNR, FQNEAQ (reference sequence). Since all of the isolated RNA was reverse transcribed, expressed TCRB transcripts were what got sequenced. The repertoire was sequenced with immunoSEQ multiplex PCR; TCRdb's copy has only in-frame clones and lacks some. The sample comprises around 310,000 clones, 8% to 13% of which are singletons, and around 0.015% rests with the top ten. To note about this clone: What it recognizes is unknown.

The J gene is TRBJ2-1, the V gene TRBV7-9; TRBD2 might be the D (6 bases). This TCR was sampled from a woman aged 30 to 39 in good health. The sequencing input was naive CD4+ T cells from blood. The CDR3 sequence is CASSLAWWREGRGIGEQFF. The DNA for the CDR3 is TGTGCCAGCAGCTTAGCGTGGTGGAGGGAAGGAAGAGGGATTGGTGAGCAGTTCTTC.